A selection of T cell receptor beta chains follows, all from one sample in a study of blood T cells in healthy people across ages. MiXCR, applied by TCRdb to the 5' RACE reads, yields one record per CDR3 protein. The sample lists over 600,000 distinct CDR3 sequences, about 45% occurring once. The sample comprised blood. The receptors derive from a man at least 80 years old in good health. The CDR3 runs from the conserved cysteine through the conserved F or W. A D gene is named only where the DNA matches it firmly. Clone size appears in some rows only: once, few, many, or a class for an expanded clone.

D gene: .; V gene: TRBV29-1; J gene: TRBJ2-3; CDR3 length: 14; clone size: few; CDR3 protein: CSVEYRSFTDTQYF; CDR3 DNA: TGCAGCGTTGAATACAGGTCGTTCACAGATACGCAGTATTTT
D gene: .; V gene: TRBV11-3; J gene: TRBJ2-7; CDR3 length: 12; clone size: many; CDR3 protein: CASSSTPGEQYF; CDR3 DNA: TGTGCCAGCAGCTCGACCCCGGGGGAGCAGTACTTC
D gene: .; V gene: TRBV2; J gene: TRBJ2-5; CDR3 length: 13; clone size: .; CDR3 protein: CASRENEQETQYF; CDR3 DNA: TGTGCCAGCAGGGAGAACGAACAAGAGACCCAGTACTTC
D gene: .; V gene: TRBV15; J gene: TRBJ2-6; CDR3 length: 15; clone size: .; CDR3 protein: CATSRLSSGANVLTF; CDR3 DNA: TGTGCCACCAGCAGACTGAGCTCTGGGGCCAACGTCCTGACTTTC
D gene: .; V gene: TRBV9; J gene: TRBJ2-1; CDR3 length: 14; clone size: .; CDR3 protein: CASSVDTAGNEQFF; CDR3 DNA: TGTGCCAGCAGCGTAGATACCGCGGGCAATGAGCAGTTCTTC
D gene: .; V gene: TRBV10-3; J gene: TRBJ1-4; CDR3 length: 14; clone size: few; CDR3 protein: CAISETPGNEKLFF; CDR3 DNA: TGTGCCATCAGTGAAACCCCGGGTAATGAAAAACTGTTTTTT
D gene: TRBD2; V gene: TRBV7-6; J gene: TRBJ2-7; CDR3 length: 15; clone size: .; CDR3 protein: CASSGASGSRVEQYF; CDR3 DNA: TGTGCCAGCAGCGGGGCAAGCGGGAGTAGAGTCGAGCAGTACTTC
D gene: .; V gene: TRBV12-3/TRBV12-4; J gene: TRBJ2-3; CDR3 length: 15; clone size: .; CDR3 protein: CASSPVATRTDTQYF; CDR3 DNA: TGTGCCAGCAGCCCCGTAGCGACTCGCACAGATACGCAGTATTTT
D gene: TRBD2; V gene: TRBV28; J gene: TRBJ2-7; CDR3 length: 15; clone size: .; CDR3 protein: CASTNSGESSYEQYF; CDR3 DNA: TGTGCCAGCACCAATAGCGGGGAAAGCTCCTACGAGCAGTACTTC
D gene: .; V gene: TRBV5-1; J gene: TRBJ2-3; CDR3 length: 13; clone size: .; CDR3 protein: CASSLFGEDTQYF; CDR3 DNA: TGCGCCAGCAGCTTGTTCGGGGAAGATACGCAGTATTTT
D gene: .; V gene: TRBV13; J gene: TRBJ2-7; CDR3 length: 14; clone size: .; CDR3 protein: CASSLRDEVDEQYF; CDR3 DNA: TGTGCCAGCAGCCTCCGGGACGAAGTGGACGAGCAGTACTTC
D gene: TRBD1; V gene: TRBV6-1; J gene: TRBJ2-3; CDR3 length: 15; clone size: .; CDR3 protein: CASRITGGIGDTQYF; CDR3 DNA: TGTGCCAGCAGGATAACAGGGGGCATCGGAGATACGCAGTATTTT